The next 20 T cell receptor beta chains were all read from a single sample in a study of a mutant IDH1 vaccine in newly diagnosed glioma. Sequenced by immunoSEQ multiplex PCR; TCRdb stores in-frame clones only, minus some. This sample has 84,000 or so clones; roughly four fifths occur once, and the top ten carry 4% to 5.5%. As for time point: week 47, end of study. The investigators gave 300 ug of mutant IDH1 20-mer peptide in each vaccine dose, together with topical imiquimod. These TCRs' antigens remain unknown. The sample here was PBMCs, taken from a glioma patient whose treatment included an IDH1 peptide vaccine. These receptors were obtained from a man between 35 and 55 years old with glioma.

CDR3 amino acids: CASSAKTGFGNTIYF. CDR3 bases: TGTGCCAGCAGCGCTAAGACAGGGTTCGGAAACACCATATATTTT. V gene TRBV5-4 combines with J gene TRBJ1-3; the match to TRBD1 covers 7 bases. With 4 bases clipped from V and 4 bases from J, the junction kept 8 bases outside the gene matches. Germline V gene data show CDR1 as SGHNT and CDR2 as YYREEE (reference sequence). The CDR3 contains 15 residues.

Here the CDR3 DNA reads TGCGCCAGCGGGGCGGGACGAGGCACAGATACGCAGTATTTT. It is translated as CASGAGRGTDTQYF. This chain uses TRBV5-1 with TRBJ2-3; possible D gene TRBD2, 6 bases. Trimming took off 7 bases at V and 1 base at J, with 13 bases between the two ends. This CDR3 contains 14 residues. Germline CDR1 SGHRS, CDR2 YFSETQ.

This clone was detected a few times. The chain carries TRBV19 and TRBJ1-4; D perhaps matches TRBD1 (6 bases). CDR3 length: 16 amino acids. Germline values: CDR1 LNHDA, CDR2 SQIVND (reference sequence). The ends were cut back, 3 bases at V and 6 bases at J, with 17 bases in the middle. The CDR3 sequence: CASSMGRGGRDEKLFF. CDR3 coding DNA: TGTGCCAGTAGTATGGGCAGGGGAGGTCGTGATGAAAAACTGTTTTTT.

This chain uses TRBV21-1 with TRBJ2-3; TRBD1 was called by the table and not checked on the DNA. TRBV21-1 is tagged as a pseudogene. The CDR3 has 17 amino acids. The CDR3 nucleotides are TGTGCCAGCAGCAAAGCGCGAAGGGACAGGGGCACAGATACGCAGTATTTT. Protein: CASSKARRDRGTDTQYF.

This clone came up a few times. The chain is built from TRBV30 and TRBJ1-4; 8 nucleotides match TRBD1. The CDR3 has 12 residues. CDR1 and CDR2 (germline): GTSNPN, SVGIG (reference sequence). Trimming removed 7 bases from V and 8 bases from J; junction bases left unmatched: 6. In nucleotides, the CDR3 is TGTGCCTCGTCCCGGGACAGGGAAAAACTGTTTTTT. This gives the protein CASSRDREKLFF.

CDR3 nucleotide sequence: TGTGCCAGTAGTTTACTGGTATACAATGAGCAGTTCTTC. It is translated as CASSLLVYNEQFF. V and J are TRBV19 and TRBJ2-1, with D uncertain. Looked up from germline, CDR1 is LNHDA and CDR2 is SQIVND (reference sequence). The V end was cut by 5 bases, the J end by 4 bases, with 9 bases between. The CDR3 loop spans 13 amino acids. The entire variable domain, with the rest obtained from reference TRBV19 and TRBJ2-1, is as follows: DGGITQSPKYLFRKEGQNVTLSCEQNLNHDAMYWYRQDPGQGLRLIYYSQIVNDFQKGDIAEGYSVSREKKESFPLTVTSAQKNPTAFYLCASSLLVYNEQFFGPGTRLTVL.

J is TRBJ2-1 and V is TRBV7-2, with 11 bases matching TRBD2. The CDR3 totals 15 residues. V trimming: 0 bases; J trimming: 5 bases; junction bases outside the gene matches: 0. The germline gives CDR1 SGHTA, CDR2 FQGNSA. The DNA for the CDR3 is TGTGCCAGCAGCTTAGCTAGCGGGAGGGACAATGAGCAGTTCTTC. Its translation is CASSLASGRDNEQFF.

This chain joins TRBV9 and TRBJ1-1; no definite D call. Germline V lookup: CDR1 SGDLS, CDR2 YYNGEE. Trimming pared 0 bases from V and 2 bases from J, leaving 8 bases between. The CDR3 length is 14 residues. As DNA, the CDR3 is TGTGCCAGCAGCGTAGTAGACGGAAACACTGAAGCTTTCTTT. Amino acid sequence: CASSVVDGNTEAFF.

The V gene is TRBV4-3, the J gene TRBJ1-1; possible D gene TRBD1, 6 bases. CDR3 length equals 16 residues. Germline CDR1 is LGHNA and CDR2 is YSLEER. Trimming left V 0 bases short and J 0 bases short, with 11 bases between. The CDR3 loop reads CASSQDYGDMNTEAFF. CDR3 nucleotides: TGCGCCAGCAGCCAAGATTATGGGGACATGAACACTGAAGCTTTCTTT.

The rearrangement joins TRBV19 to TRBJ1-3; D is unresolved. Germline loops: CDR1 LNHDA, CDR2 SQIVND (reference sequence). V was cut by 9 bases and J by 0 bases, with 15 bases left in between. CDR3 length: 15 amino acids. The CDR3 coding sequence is TGTGCCAGCCCCCCGAACGGGTTCTCTGGAAACACCATATATTTT. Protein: CASPPNGFSGNTIYF.

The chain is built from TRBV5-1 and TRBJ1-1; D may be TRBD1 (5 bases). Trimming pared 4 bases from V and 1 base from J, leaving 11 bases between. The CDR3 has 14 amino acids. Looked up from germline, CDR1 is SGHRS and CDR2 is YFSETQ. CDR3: CASSPGPPNTEAFF. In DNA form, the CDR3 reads TGCGCCAGCAGCCCGGGACCGCCGAACACTGAAGCTTTCTTT.

CDR3 in DNA: TGCGCCAGCAGCCCCAGGGGGCCGATGAACACTGAAGCTTTCTTT. Its protein is CASSPRGPMNTEAFF. The chain recombines TRBV5-1 with TRBJ1-1, with 8 bases matching TRBD1. In germline, CDR1 is SGHRS, CDR2 YFSETQ. J was trimmed by 0 bases and V by 4 bases; bases with no gene match: 5. The CDR3 has 15 amino acids.

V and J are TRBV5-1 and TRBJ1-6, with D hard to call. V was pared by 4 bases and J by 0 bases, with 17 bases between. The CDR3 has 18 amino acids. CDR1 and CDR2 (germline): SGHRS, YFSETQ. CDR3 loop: CASSPAWRASSYNSPLHF. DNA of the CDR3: TGCGCCAGCAGCCCTGCTTGGAGGGCGAGCTCCTATAATTCACCCCTCCACTTT.

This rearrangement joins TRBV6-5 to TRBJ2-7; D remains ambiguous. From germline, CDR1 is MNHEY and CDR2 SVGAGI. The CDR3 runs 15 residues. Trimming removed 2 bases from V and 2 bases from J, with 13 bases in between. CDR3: CASSYGAGGTYEQYF. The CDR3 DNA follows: TGTGCCAGCAGTTACGGTGCAGGTGGCACCTACGAGCAGTACTTC.

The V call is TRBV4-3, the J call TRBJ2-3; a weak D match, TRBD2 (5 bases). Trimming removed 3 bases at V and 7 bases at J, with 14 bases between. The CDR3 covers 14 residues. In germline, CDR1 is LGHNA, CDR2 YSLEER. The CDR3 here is CASSQALDANTQYF. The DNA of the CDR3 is TGCGCCAGCAGCCAGGCACTAGATGCGAATACGCAGTATTTT.

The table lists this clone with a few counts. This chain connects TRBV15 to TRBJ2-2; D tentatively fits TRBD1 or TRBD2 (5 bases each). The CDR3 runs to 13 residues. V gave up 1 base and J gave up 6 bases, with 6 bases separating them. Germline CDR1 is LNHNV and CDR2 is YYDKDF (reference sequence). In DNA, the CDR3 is TGTGCCACCAGCAGAGGGGACCCCGGGGAGCTGTTTTTT. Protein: CATSRGDPGELFF. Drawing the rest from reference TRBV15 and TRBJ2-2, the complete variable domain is DAMVIQNPRYQVTQFGKPVTLSCSQTLNHNVMYWYQQKSSQAPKLLFHYYDKDFNNEADTPDNFQSRRPNTSFCFLDIRSPGLGDTAMYLCATSRGDPGELFFGEGSRLTVL.

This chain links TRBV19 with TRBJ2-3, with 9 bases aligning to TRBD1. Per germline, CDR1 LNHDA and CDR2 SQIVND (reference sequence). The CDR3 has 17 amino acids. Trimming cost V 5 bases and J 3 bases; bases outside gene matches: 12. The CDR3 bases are TGTGCCAGTAGTCCCGACCAAACAGGGGGCGAGACAGATACGCAGTATTTT. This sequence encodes CASSPDQTGGETDTQYF.

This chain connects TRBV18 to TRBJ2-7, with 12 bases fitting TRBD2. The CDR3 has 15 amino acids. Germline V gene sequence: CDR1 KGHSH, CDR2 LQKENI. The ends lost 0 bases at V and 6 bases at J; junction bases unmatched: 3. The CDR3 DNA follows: TGTGCCAGCTCACCACCACTAGCGGGGGGCCTCGAGCAGTACTTC. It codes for CASSPPLAGGLEQYF.

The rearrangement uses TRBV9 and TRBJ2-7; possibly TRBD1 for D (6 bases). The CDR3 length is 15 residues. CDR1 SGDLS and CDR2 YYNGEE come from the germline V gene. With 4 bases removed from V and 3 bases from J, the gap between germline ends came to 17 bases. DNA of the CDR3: TGTGCCAGCAGCCCCTCGGGGACACGCGGCTACGAGCAGTACTTC. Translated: CASSPSGTRGYEQYF. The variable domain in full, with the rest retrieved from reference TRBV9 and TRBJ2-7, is DSGVTQTPKHLITATGQRVTLRCSPRSGDLSVYWYQQSLDQGLQFLIQYYNGEERAKGNILERFSAQQFPDLHSELNLSSLELGDSALYFCASSPSGTRGYEQYFGPGTRLTVT.

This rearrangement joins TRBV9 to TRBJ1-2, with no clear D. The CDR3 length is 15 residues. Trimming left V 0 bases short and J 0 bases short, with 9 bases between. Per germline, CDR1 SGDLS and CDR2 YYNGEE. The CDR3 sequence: CASSVGTPANYGYTF. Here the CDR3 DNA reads TGTGCCAGCAGCGTAGGTACACCCGCTAACTATGGCTACACCTTC.